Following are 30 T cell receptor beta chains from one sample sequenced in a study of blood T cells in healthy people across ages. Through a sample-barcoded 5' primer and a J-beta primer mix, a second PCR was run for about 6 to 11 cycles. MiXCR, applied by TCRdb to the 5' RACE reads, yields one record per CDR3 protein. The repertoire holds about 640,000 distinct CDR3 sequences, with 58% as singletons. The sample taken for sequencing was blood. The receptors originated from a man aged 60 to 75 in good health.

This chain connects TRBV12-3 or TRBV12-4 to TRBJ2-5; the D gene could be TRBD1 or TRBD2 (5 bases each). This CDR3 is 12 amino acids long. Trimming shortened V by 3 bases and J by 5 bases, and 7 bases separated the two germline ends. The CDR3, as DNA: TGTGCCAGCAGTTTCTGGGGGGAGACCCAGTACTTC. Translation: CASSFWGETQYF.

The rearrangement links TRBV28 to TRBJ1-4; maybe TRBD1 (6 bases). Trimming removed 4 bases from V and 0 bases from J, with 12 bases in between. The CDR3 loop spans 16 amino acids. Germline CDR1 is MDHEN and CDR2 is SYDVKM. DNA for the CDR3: TGTGCCAGCAGTTCGATTCAGGGGACAACTAATGAAAAACTGTTTTTT. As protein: CASSSIQGTTNEKLFF.

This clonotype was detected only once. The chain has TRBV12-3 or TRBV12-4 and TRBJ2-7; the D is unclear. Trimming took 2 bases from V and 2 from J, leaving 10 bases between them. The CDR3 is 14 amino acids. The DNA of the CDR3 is TGTGCCAGCAGTTTAAGGGTAGGGACCTACGAGCAGTACTTC. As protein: CASSLRVGTYEQYF.

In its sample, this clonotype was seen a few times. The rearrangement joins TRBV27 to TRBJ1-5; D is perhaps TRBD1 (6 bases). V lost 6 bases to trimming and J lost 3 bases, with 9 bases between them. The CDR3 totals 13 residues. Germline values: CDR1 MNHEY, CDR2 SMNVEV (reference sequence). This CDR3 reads CASRGGYNQPQHF. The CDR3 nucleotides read TGTGCCAGCAGAGGGGGTTACAATCAGCCCCAGCATTTT.

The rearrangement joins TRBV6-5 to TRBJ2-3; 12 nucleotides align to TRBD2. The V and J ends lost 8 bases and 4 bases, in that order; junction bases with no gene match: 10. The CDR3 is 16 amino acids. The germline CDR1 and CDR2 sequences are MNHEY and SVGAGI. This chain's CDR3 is CASAASGGGMADTQYF. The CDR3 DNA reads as TGTGCCAGCGCGGCTAGCGGGGGGGGTATGGCAGATACGCAGTATTTT.

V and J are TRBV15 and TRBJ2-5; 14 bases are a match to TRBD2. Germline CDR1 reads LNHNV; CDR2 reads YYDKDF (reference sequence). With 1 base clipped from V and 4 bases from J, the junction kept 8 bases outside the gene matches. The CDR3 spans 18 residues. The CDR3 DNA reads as TGTGCCACCAGCAGAGTCCGGACTAGCGGGGGGAGGGGAGAGACCCAGTACTTC. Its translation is CATSRVRTSGGRGETQYF.

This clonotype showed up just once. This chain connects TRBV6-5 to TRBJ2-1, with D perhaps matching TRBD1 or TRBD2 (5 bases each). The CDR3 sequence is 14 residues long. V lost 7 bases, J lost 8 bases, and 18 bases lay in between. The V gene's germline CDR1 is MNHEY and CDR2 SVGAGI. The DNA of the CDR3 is TGTGCCAGCAACCGGGGCACCGACCGGGATGAGCAGTTCTTC. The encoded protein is CASNRGTDRDEQFF.

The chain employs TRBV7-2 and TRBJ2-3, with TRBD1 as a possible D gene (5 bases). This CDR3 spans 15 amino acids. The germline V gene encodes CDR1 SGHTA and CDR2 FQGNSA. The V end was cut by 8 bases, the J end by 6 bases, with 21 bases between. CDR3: CASRGPLGVPDTQYF. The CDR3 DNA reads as TGTGCCAGCCGAGGACCCCTAGGGGTCCCGGATACGCAGTATTTT. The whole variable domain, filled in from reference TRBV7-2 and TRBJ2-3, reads GAGVSQSPSNKVTEKGKDVELRCDPISGHTALYWYRQSLGQGLEFLIYFQGNSAPDKSGLPSDRFSAERTGGSVSTLTIQRTQQEDSAVYLCASRGPLGVPDTQYFGPGTRLTVL.

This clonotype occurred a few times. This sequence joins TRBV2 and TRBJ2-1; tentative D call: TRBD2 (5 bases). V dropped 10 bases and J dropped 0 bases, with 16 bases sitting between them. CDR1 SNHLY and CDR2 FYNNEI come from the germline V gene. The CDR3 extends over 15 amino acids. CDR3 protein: CATSGETNSYNEQFF. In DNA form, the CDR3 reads TGTGCCACCTCCGGGGAGACGAACTCCTACAATGAGCAGTTCTTC.

CDR3 amino acids: CASTKIGGNEQFF. For the CDR3, the DNA is TGTGCCAGCACTAAAATAGGGGGCAATGAGCAGTTCTTC. The V call is TRBV6-5, the J call TRBJ2-1; D is perhaps TRBD1 (6 bases). V was pared by 7 bases and J by 6 bases, with 13 bases between. There are 13 residues in the CDR3. Germline V gene lookup returns CDR1 MNHEY and CDR2 SVGAGI.

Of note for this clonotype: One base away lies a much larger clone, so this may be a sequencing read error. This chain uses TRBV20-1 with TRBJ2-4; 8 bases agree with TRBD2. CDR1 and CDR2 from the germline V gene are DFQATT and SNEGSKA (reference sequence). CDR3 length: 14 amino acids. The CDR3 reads CSASPGLAKNSQYF. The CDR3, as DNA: TGCAGTGCTAGTCCTGGACTAGCCAAAAACAGTCAGTACTTC.

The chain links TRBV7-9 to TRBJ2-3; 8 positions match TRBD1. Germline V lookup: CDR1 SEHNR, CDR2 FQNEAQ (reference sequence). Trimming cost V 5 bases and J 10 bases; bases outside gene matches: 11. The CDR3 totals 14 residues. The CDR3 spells CASSQDRVIKAQYF. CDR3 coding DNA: TGTGCCAGCAGCCAGGACAGGGTAATAAAAGCGCAGTATTTT.

As DNA, the CDR3 is TGTGCCAGCGCCGCAGGGAACTATGGCTACACCTTC. Its protein product is CASAAGNYGYTF. The chain has TRBV28 and TRBJ1-2; D perhaps matches TRBD1 (5 bases). CDR1 is MDHEN, CDR2 SYDVKM, per germline. The CDR3 has 12 residues. V lost 8 bases to trimming and J lost 2 bases, with 9 bases between them.

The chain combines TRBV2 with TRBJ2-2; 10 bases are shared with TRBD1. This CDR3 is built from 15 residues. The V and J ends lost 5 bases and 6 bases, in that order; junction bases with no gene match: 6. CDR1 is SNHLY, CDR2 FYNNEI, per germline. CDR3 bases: TGTGCCAGCAGTAGGGACAGGGGTAACGCCGGGGAGCTGTTTTTT. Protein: CASSRDRGNAGELFF.

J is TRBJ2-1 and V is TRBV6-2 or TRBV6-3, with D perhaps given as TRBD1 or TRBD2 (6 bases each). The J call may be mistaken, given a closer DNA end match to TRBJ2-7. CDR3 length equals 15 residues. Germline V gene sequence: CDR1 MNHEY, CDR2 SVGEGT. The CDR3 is CASSPGEAPYNEQYF. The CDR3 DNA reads TGTGCCAGCAGTCCAGGGGAGGCTCCCTACAATGAGCAGTACTTC.

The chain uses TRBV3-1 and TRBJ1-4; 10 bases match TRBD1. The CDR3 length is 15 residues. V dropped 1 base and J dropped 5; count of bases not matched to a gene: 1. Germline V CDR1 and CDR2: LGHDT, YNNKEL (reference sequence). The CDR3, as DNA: TGTGCCAGCAGCCAAGGGGACAGGGGCAATGAAAAACTGTTTTTT. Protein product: CASSQGDRGNEKLFF.

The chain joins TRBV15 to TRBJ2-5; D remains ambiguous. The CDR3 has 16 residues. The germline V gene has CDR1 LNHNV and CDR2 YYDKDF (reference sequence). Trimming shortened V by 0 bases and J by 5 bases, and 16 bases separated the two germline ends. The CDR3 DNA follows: TGTGCCACCAGCAGAGATCAAGGTCATGTGATGGAGACCCAGTACTTC. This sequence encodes CATSRDQGHVMETQYF.

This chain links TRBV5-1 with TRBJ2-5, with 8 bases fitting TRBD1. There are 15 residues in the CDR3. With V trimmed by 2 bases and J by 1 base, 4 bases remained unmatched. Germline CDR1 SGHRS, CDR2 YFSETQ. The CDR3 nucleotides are TGCGCCAGCAGCTTCGAGGGACAGGTCCAAGAGACCCAGTACTTC. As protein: CASSFEGQVQETQYF. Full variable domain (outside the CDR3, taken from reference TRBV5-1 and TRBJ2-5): KAGVTQTPRYLIKTRGQQVTLSCSPISGHRSVSWYQQTPGQGLQFLFEYFSETQRNKGNFPGRFSGRQFSNSRSEMNVSTLELGDSALYLCASSFEGQVQETQYFGPGTRLLVL.

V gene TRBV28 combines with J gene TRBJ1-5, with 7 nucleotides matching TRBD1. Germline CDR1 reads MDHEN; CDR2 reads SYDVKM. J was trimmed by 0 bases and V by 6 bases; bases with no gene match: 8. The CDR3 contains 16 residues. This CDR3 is CASSPEGAYSNQPQHF. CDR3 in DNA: TGTGCCAGCAGCCCGGAGGGGGCCTATAGCAATCAGCCCCAGCATTTT.

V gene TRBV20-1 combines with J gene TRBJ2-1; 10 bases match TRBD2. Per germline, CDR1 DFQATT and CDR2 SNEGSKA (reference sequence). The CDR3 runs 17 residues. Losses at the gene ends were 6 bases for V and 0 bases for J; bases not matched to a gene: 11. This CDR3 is CSALLAGRPSSYNEQFF. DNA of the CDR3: TGCAGTGCCTTACTAGCGGGGCGCCCCAGCTCCTACAATGAGCAGTTCTTC.

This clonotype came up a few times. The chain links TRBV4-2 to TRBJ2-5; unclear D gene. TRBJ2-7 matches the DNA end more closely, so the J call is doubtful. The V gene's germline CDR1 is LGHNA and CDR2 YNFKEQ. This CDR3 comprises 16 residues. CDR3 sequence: CASSQDLGQSFYEQYF. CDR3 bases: TGTGCCAGCAGCCAAGATCTTGGGCAGAGCTTCTACGAGCAGTACTTC.

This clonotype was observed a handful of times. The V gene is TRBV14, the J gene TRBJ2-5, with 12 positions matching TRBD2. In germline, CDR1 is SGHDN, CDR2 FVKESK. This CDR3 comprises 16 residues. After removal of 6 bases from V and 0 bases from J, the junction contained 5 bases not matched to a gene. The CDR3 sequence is CASSRTSGVYQETQYF. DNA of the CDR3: TGTGCCAGCAGTCGGACTAGCGGGGTGTACCAAGAGACCCAGTACTTC.

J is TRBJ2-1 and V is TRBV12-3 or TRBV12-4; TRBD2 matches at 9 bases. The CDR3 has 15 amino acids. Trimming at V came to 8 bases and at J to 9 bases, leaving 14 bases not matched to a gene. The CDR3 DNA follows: TGTGCCAGCGGGCGGGGGCGGGGGGGCTATGGTGAGCAGTTCTTC. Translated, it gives CASGRGRGGYGEQFF.

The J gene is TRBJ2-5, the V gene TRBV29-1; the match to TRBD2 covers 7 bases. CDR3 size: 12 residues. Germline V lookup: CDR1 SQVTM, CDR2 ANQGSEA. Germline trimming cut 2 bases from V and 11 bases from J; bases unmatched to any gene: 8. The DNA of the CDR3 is TGCAGCGTTGAACGGGGGGTGGGGGAGCAGTACTTC. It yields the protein CSVERGVGEQYF.

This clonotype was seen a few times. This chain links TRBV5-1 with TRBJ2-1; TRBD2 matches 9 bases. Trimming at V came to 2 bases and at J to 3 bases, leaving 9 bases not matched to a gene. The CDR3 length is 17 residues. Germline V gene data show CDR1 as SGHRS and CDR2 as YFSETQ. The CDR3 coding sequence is TGCGCCAGCAGCTTTCGAGAGGCTAGCGGGATCTACAATGAGCAGTTCTTC. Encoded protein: CASSFREASGIYNEQFF.

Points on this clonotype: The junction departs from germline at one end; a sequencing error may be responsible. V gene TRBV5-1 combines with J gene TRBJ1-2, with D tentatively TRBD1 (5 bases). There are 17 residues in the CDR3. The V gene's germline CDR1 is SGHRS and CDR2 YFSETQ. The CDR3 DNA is TGCACCAGCGGCTTGGCTGGAGGGGCCCAAGGTACCTATGGCTACACCTTC. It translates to CTSGLAGGAQGTYGYTF.

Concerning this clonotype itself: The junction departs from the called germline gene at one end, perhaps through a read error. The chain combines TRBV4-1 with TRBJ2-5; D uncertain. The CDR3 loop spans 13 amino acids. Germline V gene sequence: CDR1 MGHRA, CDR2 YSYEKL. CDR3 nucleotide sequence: TGCGCCAGCAGCCACATGGACCAAGAGGCCCAGTACTTC. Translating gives CASSHMDQEAQYF.

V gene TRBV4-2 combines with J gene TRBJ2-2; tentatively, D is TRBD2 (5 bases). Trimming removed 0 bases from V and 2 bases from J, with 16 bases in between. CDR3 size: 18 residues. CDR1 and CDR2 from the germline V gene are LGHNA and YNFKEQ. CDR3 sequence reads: CASSQEGPRAENTGELFF. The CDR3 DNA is TGTGCCAGCAGCCAAGAGGGCCCGCGAGCGGAAAACACCGGGGAGCTGTTTTTT.

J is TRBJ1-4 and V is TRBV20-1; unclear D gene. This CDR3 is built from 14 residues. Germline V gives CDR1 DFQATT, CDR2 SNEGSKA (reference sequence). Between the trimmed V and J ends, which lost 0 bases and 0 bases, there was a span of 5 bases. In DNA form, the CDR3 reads TGCAGTGCTAGAGAGGCAGCAACTAATGAAAAACTGTTTTTT. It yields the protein CSAREAATNEKLFF.

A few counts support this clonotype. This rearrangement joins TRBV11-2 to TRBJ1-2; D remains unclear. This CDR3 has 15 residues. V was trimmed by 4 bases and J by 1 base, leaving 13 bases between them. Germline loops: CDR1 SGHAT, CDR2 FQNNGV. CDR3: CASSSHSGDNYGYTF. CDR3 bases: TGTGCCAGCAGCTCTCACTCAGGAGATAACTATGGCTACACCTTC.